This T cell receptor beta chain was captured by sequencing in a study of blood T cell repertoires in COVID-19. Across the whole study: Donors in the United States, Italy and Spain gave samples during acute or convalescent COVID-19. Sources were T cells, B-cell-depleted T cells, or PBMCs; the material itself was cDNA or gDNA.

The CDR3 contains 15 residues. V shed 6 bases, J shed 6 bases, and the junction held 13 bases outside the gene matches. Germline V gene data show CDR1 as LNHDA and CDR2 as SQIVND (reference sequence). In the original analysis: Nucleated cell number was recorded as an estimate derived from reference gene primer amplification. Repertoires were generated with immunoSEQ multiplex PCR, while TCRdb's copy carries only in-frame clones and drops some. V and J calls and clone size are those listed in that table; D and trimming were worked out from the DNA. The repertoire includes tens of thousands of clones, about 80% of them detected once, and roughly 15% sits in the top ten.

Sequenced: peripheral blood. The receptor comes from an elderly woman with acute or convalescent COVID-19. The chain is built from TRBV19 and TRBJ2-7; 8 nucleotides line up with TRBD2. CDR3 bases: TGTGCCAGTAGACCCTACAGAGCGGGAGAGGCCGAGCAGTACTTC. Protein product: CASRPYRAGEAEQYF.